These 10 T cell receptor beta chains originate from one sample sequenced in a study of T cell changes during pregnancy in multiple sclerosis. Measured with immunoSEQ multiplex PCR; TCRdb has only the in-frame clones, and not every one. This table has tens of thousands of clones, 91% appearing once. Sequencing used peripheral blood, obtained in the third trimester of pregnancy. The source of these receptors is a female donor in good health, enrolled as a control in a pregnancy study.

The chain has TRBV9 and TRBJ1-1; D is perhaps TRBD1 (5 bases). CDR1 SGDLS and CDR2 YYNGEE come from the germline V gene. The length of the CDR3 is 15 residues. V was cut by 0 bases and J by 1 base, with 10 bases left in between. CDR3 sequence reads: CASSVVPGQNTEAFF. The CDR3 coding sequence is TGTGCCAGCAGCGTAGTTCCAGGACAGAACACTGAAGCTTTCTTT. Drawing the rest from reference TRBV9 and TRBJ1-1, the complete variable domain is DSGVTQTPKHLITATGQRVTLRCSPRSGDLSVYWYQQSLDQGLQFLIQYYNGEERAKGNILERFSAQQFPDLHSELNLSSLELGDSALYFCASSVVPGQNTEAFFGQGTRLTVV.

This chain connects TRBV27 to TRBJ1-2, with 7 nucleotides matching TRBD1. CDR1 and CDR2 from the germline V gene are MNHEY and SMNVEV (reference sequence). The CDR3 spans 14 residues. The junction had 9 bases not matched to a gene; V was cut back by 3 bases and J by 8 bases. In nucleotides, the CDR3 is TGTGCCAGCAGTTTGGGGACAGCCGTGGGAGGCTACACCTTC. The encoded protein is CASSLGTAVGGYTF.

The V call is TRBV27, the J call TRBJ1-5; 11 nucleotides align to TRBD1. V gave up 6 bases and J gave up 2 bases; unmatched junction bases: 12. The germline V gene has CDR1 MNHEY and CDR2 SMNVEV (reference sequence). The CDR3 length is 18 residues. The CDR3 DNA reads TGTGCCAGCAGGCATTTCGGACAGGGGGCCGGCGGCAATCAGCCCCAGCATTTT. Translating it yields CASRHFGQGAGGNQPQHF.

In nucleotides, the CDR3 is TGTGCCAGCAGTTTGGGGACAGGGGCCACTGAAGCTTTCTTT. Translated: CASSLGTGATEAFF. The chain joins TRBV28 to TRBJ1-1; 10 bases fit TRBD1. CDR3 size: 14 residues. The V and J ends lost 3 bases and 4 bases, in that order; junction bases with no gene match: 2. Germline V gene sequence: CDR1 MDHEN, CDR2 SYDVKM.

This rearrangement joins TRBV6-4 to TRBJ2-1, with D perhaps TRBD2 (7 bases). CDR1 is MRHNA, CDR2 SNTAGT, per germline. The CDR3 spans 15 residues. With 3 bases removed from V and 6 bases from J, the gap between germline ends came to 15 bases. CDR3 bases: TGTGCCAGCAGTGAGGGGGGGGGCTTTACCAATGAGCAGTTCTTC. Its protein product is CASSEGGGFTNEQFF.

V is TRBV10-1 and J is TRBJ2-3, with D hard to call. This CDR3 spans 16 amino acids. V was clipped by 3 bases and J by 0 bases, with 13 bases between them. From germline, CDR1 is WNHNN and CDR2 SYGVQD (reference sequence). The CDR3, as DNA: TGCGCCAGCAGTGATCAACGCCGTACTAGCACAGATACGCAGTATTTT. This encodes CASSDQRRTSTDTQYF.

This clone has only a few counts. This chain uses TRBV5-4 with TRBJ1-1, with a tentative D call TRBD1 (6 bases). V was pared by 7 bases and J by 6 bases, with 13 bases between. The CDR3 consists of 12 residues. From germline, CDR1 is SGHNT and CDR2 YYREEE (reference sequence). The CDR3 coding sequence is TGTGCCAGCCGCGACAGGTACTCTGAAGCTTTCTTT. The encoded protein is CASRDRYSEAFF.

The chain carries TRBV7-6 and TRBJ1-6; TRBD1 matches at 7 bases. Germline CDR1 SGHVS, CDR2 FNYEAQ. The CDR3 runs to 15 residues. The ends lost 1 base at V and 6 bases at J; junction bases unmatched: 3. The CDR3 region is CASSLGGGGNSPLHF. CDR3 DNA sequence: TGTGCCAGCAGCTTAGGAGGGGGCGGTAATTCACCCCTCCACTTT.

The chain is built from TRBV9 and TRBJ1-1; no clear D gene. This CDR3 has 15 residues. CDR1 SGDLS and CDR2 YYNGEE come from the germline V gene. V dropped 0 bases and J dropped 5 bases, with 14 bases sitting between them. The CDR3, as DNA: TGTGCCAGCAGCGTAGGGAGCCGGGGAGGAACTGAAGCTTTCTTT. As protein: CASSVGSRGGTEAFF.

This chain connects TRBV19 to TRBJ1-1; 8 nucleotides agree with TRBD1. Germline lookup yields CDR1 LNHDA and CDR2 SQIVND (reference sequence). CDR3 length: 17 residues. The junction had 14 bases not matched to a gene; V was cut back by 7 bases and J by 1 base. The CDR3 DNA follows: TGTGCCAGTATCCTAGGACAGGGTGCCACGGGGAACACTGAAGCTTTCTTT. Translated: CASILGQGATGNTEAFF.